One sample yielded the 5 T cell receptor beta chains listed below, sequenced in a study of OX40 agonist ivuxolimab in advanced cancers. Assay used: immunoSEQ multiplex PCR; TCRdb lists only in-frame clones, some missing. The sample lists about 77,000 clones; more than 65% were seen once. Sequenced material: CD4+ or CD8+ T cells sorted from blood, taken in a trial of the OX40 agonist ivuxolimab. All receptors derive from an adult with an advanced solid tumor such as melanoma, head and neck, liver or kidney cancer.

The genes are TRBV27 and TRBJ2-2; perhaps TRBD2 as D (7 bases). V dropped 2 bases and J dropped 4 bases, with 11 bases sitting between them. Germline V CDR1 and CDR2: MNHEY, SMNVEV (reference sequence). The CDR3 contains 15 residues. The CDR3 DNA sequence: TGTGCCAGCAGTTTAATTCGGGGGGCCACCGGGGAGCTGTTTTTT. This gives the protein CASSLIRGATGELFF.

J is TRBJ2-7 and V is TRBV7-8; D unresolved. Trimming stripped 0 bases from V and 6 bases from J, with 9 bases between. Germline V gene data show CDR1 as SGHVS and CDR2 as FQNEAQ. CDR3 length: 13 residues. In DNA form, the CDR3 reads TGTGCCAGCAGCTTAGCAGGTTGGGGCGAGCAGTACTTC. Translation gives CASSLAGWGEQYF. Filled out from reference TRBV7-8 and TRBJ2-7, the complete variable domain reads GAGVSQSPRYKVAKRGQDVALRCDPISGHVSLFWYQQALGQGPEFLTYFQNEAQLDKSGLPSDRFFAERPEGSVSTLKIQRTQQEDSAVYLCASSLAGWGEQYFGPGTRLTVT.

The chain recombines TRBV10-3 with TRBJ1-1; 7 nucleotides agree with TRBD1. After removal of 9 bases from V and 5 bases from J, the junction contained 3 bases not matched to a gene. The germline CDR1 and CDR2 sequences are ENHRY and SYGVKD. This CDR3 spans 11 amino acids. The DNA of the CDR3 is TGTGCCATTTCAGGGGGGACTGAAGCTTTCTTT. This gives the protein CAISGGTEAFF.

V usage is TRBV19 and J usage is TRBJ2-1; D is unresolved. This CDR3 is 11 amino acids long. Trimming left V 7 bases short and J 4 bases short, with 5 bases between. CDR1 is LNHDA and CDR2 is SQIVND in the germline V gene (reference sequence). CDR3 in amino acids: CASKEYNEQFF. DNA for the CDR3: TGTGCCAGTAAGGAGTACAATGAGCAGTTCTTC.

J is TRBJ2-7 and V is TRBV19; TRBD1 aligns across 9 bases. This CDR3 contains 13 residues. Trimming took 2 bases from V and 6 from J; bases not matched to a gene: 2. The germline gives CDR1 LNHDA, CDR2 SQIVND (reference sequence). As DNA, the CDR3 is TGTGCCAGTAGTATACGACAGGGGGGCGAGCAGTACTTC. Protein product: CASSIRQGGEQYF.